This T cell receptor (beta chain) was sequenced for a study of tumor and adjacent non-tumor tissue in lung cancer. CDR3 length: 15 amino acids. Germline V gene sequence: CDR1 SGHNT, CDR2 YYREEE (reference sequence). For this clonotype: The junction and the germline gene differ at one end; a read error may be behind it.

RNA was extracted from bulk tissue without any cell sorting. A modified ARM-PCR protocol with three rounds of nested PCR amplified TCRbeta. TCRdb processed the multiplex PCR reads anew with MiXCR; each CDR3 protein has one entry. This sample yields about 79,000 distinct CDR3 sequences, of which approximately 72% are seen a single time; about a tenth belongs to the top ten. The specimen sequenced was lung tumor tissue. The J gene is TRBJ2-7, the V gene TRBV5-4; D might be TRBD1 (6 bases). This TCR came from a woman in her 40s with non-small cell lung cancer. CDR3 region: CAGSLGTWSSYEQYF. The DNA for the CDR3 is TGTGCCGGCAGCTTGGGGACATGGTCCTCCTACGAGCAGTACTTC.